This TCR beta chain is drawn from a study of post-analysis software for immune sequencing data. Study-wide points: Roughly five TRBV segments appeared more often in patients than in controls, and TRBV5-6, TRBV5-1 and TRBV20-1 were among these. Multiple sclerosis patients showed significantly lower normalized Chao1 diversity than controls did.

Points on this clonotype: The antigen is not known.

This CDR3 has 16 residues. Trimming cost V 4 bases and J 3 bases; bases outside gene matches: 7. Germline values: CDR1 MDHEN, CDR2 SYDVKM. TCR beta cDNA libraries included unique molecular identifiers. From approximately 1 to 10 million T cells, roughly 540,000 cDNA molecules were obtained. MiXCR, applied by TCRdb to the PCR reads, yields one record per CDR3 protein. The sample carries hundreds of thousands of distinct CDR3 sequences, 25% to 30% recorded once. This rearrangement joins TRBV28 to TRBJ2-3; 10 nucleotides agree with TRBD2. Specimen: blood. The origin of this receptor is a girl aged 5-17 years with multiple sclerosis. CDR3 coding DNA: TGTGCCAGCAGTTCGCCTAGCGGGGGCCAAACAGATACGCAGTATTTT. The encoded protein is CASSSPSGGQTDTQYF.